The entry below gives a single TCR beta chain sequence along with its context. This sample stems from a study of blood T cell repertoires in COVID-19. Study-level information: The origin of the acute and convalescent COVID-19 samples was the United States, Italy and Spain.

Clones were read by immunoSEQ multiplex PCR, and TCRdb kept only the in-frame ones, dropping some. The sample lists under 200,000 clones; approximately 85% were seen once. The CDR3 sequence is 15 residues long. Losses at the gene ends were 3 bases for V and 2 bases for J; bases not matched to a gene: 4. Germline assignment: CDR1 SGHRS and CDR2 YFSETQ. Sequencing input: PBMCs or T cells enriched from blood (not recorded which). The V and J genes are TRBV5-1 and TRBJ2-1; TRBD2 aligns across 8 bases. This clonotype was obtained from a man between 35 and 55 years old with acute COVID-19. This chain's CDR3 is CASSSFSGAYNEQFF. The CDR3 nucleotides are TGCGCCAGCAGCTCCTTTAGCGGGGCCTACAATGAGCAGTTCTTC.